These T cell receptor beta chains were read from a single sample in a study of Graves' ophthalmopathy and Graves' hyperthyroidism. Using its own MiXCR run on the multiplex PCR reads, TCRdb lists one record per CDR3 protein. The sample comprises about 700,000 distinct CDR3 sequences, 35% to 45% of which are singletons, and more than 2.5% rests with the top ten. The sequencing input was peripheral blood. These receptors came from an adult man with Graves' ophthalmopathy. Each CDR3 is given with its conserved first and last residue. The order of the fields is J gene, V gene, clone size, D gene, CDR3 DNA, CDR3 protein. The D gene is left open where the match is weak. Rows give clone size only sometimes, using once, few, many, or a class for an expanded clone.

TRBJ2-2 | TRBV7-3 | NA | NA | TGTGCCAGCAGCTTAGGAGAAGTCAGGGGATCCACCGGGGAGCTGTTTTTT | CASSLGEVRGSTGELFF
TRBJ2-1 | TRBV5-1 | NA | NA | TGCGCCAGCAGCTTGAATGCGGAGATCTCCTACAATGAGCAGTTCTTC | CASSLNAEISYNEQFF
TRBJ1-2 | TRBV10-3 | NA | TRBD1 | TGTGCCATCAGGACAGGGGGCGCGTCGGTATATGGCTACACCTTC | CAIRTGGASVYGYTF
TRBJ2-2 | TRBV7-8 | few | NA | TGTGCCAGCCAGAGACCCACCGCGAACACCGGGGAGCTGTTTTTT | CASQRPTANTGELFF
TRBJ1-3 | TRBV25-1 | NA | NA | TGTGCCAGCAGTGAATCGAGGGGTTATGGCTACACCATATATTTT | CASSESRGYGYTIYF
TRBJ2-6 | TRBV10-3 | NA | TRBD2 | TGTGCCATCAGTGAGTTAGCGGGGGCTGGGGCCAACGTCCTGACTTTC | CAISELAGAGANVLTF
TRBJ2-5 | TRBV7-7 | many | TRBD1 | TGTGCTAGCAGCTTACCGGGACAGGGAGGGGAGACCCAGTACTTC | CASSLPGQGGETQYF
TRBJ1-6 | TRBV15 | many | NA | TGTGCCACCAGCAGAGGTGTGGTTAATTCACCCCTCCACTTT | CATSRGVVNSPLHF
TRBJ1-2 | TRBV4-3 | many | NA | TGCGCCAGCAGCGGTGCCAGGGACTATGGCTACACCTTC | CASSGARDYGYTF
TRBJ1-4 | TRBV4-1 | NA | NA | TGCGCCAGCAGCCAAGTACAGGGCAGGGGCGAAAAACTGTTTTTT | CASSQVQGRGEKLFF
TRBJ1-5 | TRBV5-1 | many | NA | TGCGCCAGCAGCTTGGCAGGGACCGGCAATCAGCCCCAGCATTTT | CASSLAGTGNQPQHF
TRBJ2-7 | TRBV2 | once | NA | TGTGCCAGCAGCCAAGAAGGGGGGGCATACTACGAGCAGTACTTC | CASSQEGGAYYEQYF
TRBJ2-2 | TRBV2 | many | NA | TGTGCCAGCAGTGAACAGGGGCCCGAATTATGGGAGCTGTTTTTT | CASSEQGPELWELFF
TRBJ1-6 | TRBV14 | many | NA | TGTGCCAGCAGCCAAGCCACCTTTCGGGGGTCACCCCTCCACTTT | CASSQATFRGSPLHF
TRBJ1-4 | TRBV7-9 | NA | NA | TGTGCCAGCAGCGCCGGTTTAGGGGCTAATGAAAAACTGTTTTTT | CASSAGLGANEKLFF
TRBJ1-3 | TRBV7-8 | many | NA | TGTGCCAGCAGCTTAGCGCGGCAGCCTCCCACTGGAAACACCATATATTTT | CASSLARQPPTGNTIYF
TRBJ2-1 | TRBV20-1 | NA | NA | TGCAGTGCTTCGGGGGGCTCCTCCTACAATGAGCAGCTCTTC | CSASGGSSYNEQLF
TRBJ2-5 | TRBV7-9 | many | TRBD1 | TGTGCCAGCAGCTTACAGGGGGCGCGGGAGACCCAGTACTTC | CASSLQGARETQYF
TRBJ1-5 | TRBV19 | many | NA | TGTGCCAGTAGAAAAAGGGGGGGTAGCAATCAGCCCCAGCATTTT | CASRKRGGSNQPQHF
TRBJ2-7 | TRBV19 | many | NA | TGTGCCAGTAGTATTAACGAGCAGTACTTC | CASSINEQYF
TRBJ1-1 | TRBV20-1 | many | NA | TGCAGTGCTGGCCGACGGGAGAACACTGAAGCTTTCTTT | CSAGRRENTEAFF
TRBJ1-1 | TRBV7-2 | NA | TRBD1 | TGTGCCAGCAGCTTCTACTTACAGGGGGCGGCTGAAGCTTTCTTT | CASSFYLQGAAEAFF
TRBJ2-7 | TRBV11-2 | many | NA | TGTGCCAGCAGCAATTACCCCTACGAGCAGTACTTC | CASSNYPYEQYF
TRBJ2-5 | TRBV7-9 | NA | TRBD1 | TGTGCCAGCAGCTTACCCGAACTAGGGGGCCGAGATGGGACCCAGTACTTC | CASSLPELGGRDGTQYF
TRBJ2-5 | TRBV10-3 | NA | NA | TGTGCCATCAGGAGGGAGGGGACAGCAGGAGAGACCCAGTACTTC | CAIRREGTAGETQYF
TRBJ2-1 | TRBV24-1 | NA | TRBD1 | TGTGCCACCCGAGGGACAGGGGTCTACAATGAGCAGTTCTTC | CATRGTGVYNEQFF
TRBJ1-4 | TRBV5-6 | NA | NA | TGTGCCAGCAACCCATGGATCATCGAGCATAATGAAAAACTGTTTTTT | CASNPWIIEHNEKLFF
TRBJ2-7 | TRBV4-2 | few | NA | TGTGCCAGCAGCCAGAGCTATTCCGGGTCCGGGGGCGAGCAGTACTTC | CASSQSYSGSGGEQYF
TRBJ2-7 | TRBV29-1 | many | NA | TGCAGCGTTGAAGTCCTATCTCACAGGGCTTCCTACGAGCAGTACTTC | CSVEVLSHRASYEQYF
TRBJ1-2 | TRBV15 | NA | TRBD1 | TGTGCCACCAGCAGAGGCGGACAGGGGTCAGCTGGCTACACCTTC | CATSRGGQGSAGYTF
TRBJ2-3 | TRBV5-1 | NA | TRBD1 | TGCGCCAGCAGCTTTAAACGGGACAGGGATACGCAGTATTTT | CASSFKRDRDTQYF
TRBJ1-4 | TRBV15 | many | TRBD1 | TGTGCCACCAGGACCCTCCCCCCGGGACAGTCAACTAATGAAAAACTGTTTTTT | CATRTLPPGQSTNEKLFF
TRBJ1-6 | TRBV11-3 | NA | TRBD1 | TGTGCCAGCAGCTTCCTCCGGGACAGGGATTCACCCCTCCACTTT | CASSFLRDRDSPLHF
TRBJ1-2 | TRBV5-1 | few | TRBD1 | TGCGCCAGCAGCTCCGGGACAGGAGTCAGCTATGGCTACACCTTC | CASSSGTGVSYGYTF
TRBJ2-7 | TRBV7-9 | NA | NA | TGTGCCAGCAGCTCCCCCGGTGGCGAGCAGTACTTC | CASSSPGGEQYF
TRBJ2-5 | TRBV24-1 | NA | NA | TGTGCCACCAGTGATTGGACCCCCCGGACGGTACAAGAGACCCAGTACTTC | CATSDWTPRTVQETQYF
TRBJ2-7 | TRBV7-2 | NA | NA | TGCGCCAGCAGCCAAGAAACCACGTTGGGTGAGCAGTACTTC | CASSQETTLGEQYF